The sequence of this T cell receptor beta chain was determined in a study of blood T cell repertoires in COVID-19. About the research overall: COVID-19 samples, acute and convalescent, were from the United States, Italy and Spain.

From germline, CDR1 is LNHDA and CDR2 SQIVND (reference sequence). J was trimmed by 6 bases and V by 4 bases; bases with no gene match: 5. This CDR3 region has 13 residues. Assay: immunoSEQ multiplex PCR; the TCRdb copy retains only in-frame clones and omits some. This table has approximately 97,000 clones, around 85% appearing once. This clone was observed a few times. The receptor comes from a man older than 75 with acute or convalescent COVID-19. Sequencing was done on a sample of peripheral blood. This sequence joins TRBV19 and TRBJ2-7, with 8 positions matching TRBD1. The CDR3 here is CASSTLTGGEQYF. In nucleotides, the CDR3 is TGTGCCAGTAGTACCTTAACAGGGGGCGAGCAGTACTTC.